This TCR beta chain was recovered during a study of T cells after yellow fever vaccination. MiXCR, applied by TCRdb to the 5' RACE reads, yields one record per CDR3 protein. The repertoire holds 250,000 to 300,000 distinct CDR3 sequences, with about 5.2% as singletons. Notes on the study in general: Bulk-population clonotypes that are abundant could appear as contaminants in FACS-sorted repertoires.

This clonotype has more than one count but fewer than ten. The antigen is undetermined. CDR3 size: 13 residues. Germline assignment: CDR1 SGHRS and CDR2 YFSETQ. V lost 4 bases to trimming and J lost 3 bases, with 8 bases between them. This clonotype was sampled from a man aged 18 to 29 who received the YFV17D yellow fever vaccine. This chain uses TRBV5-1 with TRBJ2-1; D remains ambiguous. The source material was CD4+ T cells sorted from PBMCs, sampled on the day of the yellow fever booster vaccination. The CDR3: CASSPVSYNEQFF. In nucleotides, the CDR3 is TGCGCCAGCAGCCCCGTTAGCTACAATGAGCAGTTCTTC.